This T cell receptor beta chain appears in the sequencing data of a study of blood T cells in healthy people across ages. Study-wide results and limits: Roughly linear age-related decline in beta diversity appeared, significant by age 40. Calculation of diversity from one million T cells yielded estimates considered to be underestimates.

About this clonotype: Its specificity is not known.

Samples each yielded at least 6 micrograms of total RNA. V shed 6 bases and J shed 7 bases, with 12 bases lying between them. The germline CDR1 and CDR2 sequences are MGHRA and YSYEKL. This CDR3 contains 13 residues. The second PCR ran roughly 7 to 12 cycles with a sample-barcoded 5' primer and J-beta primers. MiXCR, run by TCRdb on the 5' RACE reads, gives a single entry per CDR3 protein. The sample lists 700,000 to 850,000 distinct CDR3 sequences; around 36% were seen once. This clonotype was obtained from a man aged 18 to 29 in good health. The sample taken for sequencing was blood. V gene TRBV4-1 combines with J gene TRBJ1-4, with D uncertain. In DNA, the CDR3 is TGCGCCAGCAGTCGCATATTAGGTGAAAAACTGTTTTTT. Translated: CASSRILGEKLFF.